This TCR beta chain was observed in a study of CD8+ T cells in alopecia areata. At the level of the study: A regimen of oral tofacitinib, 5 to 10 mg twice daily, was given to treated patients. Tofacitinib dosing lasted 6 to 18 months, which was then followed by 6 months off drug.

After isolation, RNA underwent reverse transcription to generate cDNA as the sequencing template. The repertoire was sequenced with immunoSEQ multiplex PCR; TCRdb's copy has only in-frame clones and lacks some. The sample lists hundreds of thousands of clones; approximately 61% were seen once. The count of this clone is one. What it binds is not known. Germline CDR1 SEHNR, CDR2 FQNEAQ (reference sequence). Between the trimmed V and J ends, which lost 5 bases and 0 bases, there was a span of 11 bases. There are 14 residues in the CDR3. Alopecia areata patients provided lesional scalp punch biopsies and peripheral blood, both collected for the study. Study outcomes and limitations: Clonality in lesional scalp, especially alopecia totalis/universalis, exceeded that of normal scalp.

The chain couples TRBV7-9 to TRBJ2-7; weak D call: TRBD2 (5 bases). The input for sequencing was CD4+ T cells sorted from blood, taken at week 0. The TCR originated in a human donor with alopecia areata. CDR3 loop: CASSASGISYEQYF. The CDR3 DNA reads as TGTGCCAGCAGCGCCTCCGGGATCTCCTACGAGCAGTACTTC.